These 16 T cell receptor beta chains originate from one sample sequenced in a study of spatial heterogeneity in lung cancer. TCRdb reanalysed the 5' RACE reads using MiXCR and keeps one entry per CDR3 protein. The data hold approximately 6,900 distinct CDR3 sequences, with 4.5% to 6.5% observed a single time. Time point specified: sample taken at primary tumor resection. Researchers sequenced whole RNA taken from tumor, nontumor lung or frozen PBMC without sorting. Sequencing was performed on normal lung tissue next to the tumor, taken at surgery. These receptors came from a female donor with early-stage non-small cell lung cancer.

This clonotype was seen only once. One base away lies a much larger clone, so this may be a sequencing read error. This beta chain was picked up by a library intended for alpha chains and is off target, so its count carries little meaning. The chain carries TRBV4-1 and TRBJ2-3, with D maybe TRBD2 (6 bases). This CDR3 contains 15 residues. Per germline, CDR1 MGHRA and CDR2 YSYEKL. This CDR3 is CANSPGLLITDTQYF. Written as DNA, the CDR3 is TGCGCCAACAGCCCCGGACTATTAATCACAGATACGCAGTATTTT.

This clonotype was found many times. The library was built for alpha chains, so this beta chain is an off-target read and its size means little. The V and J genes are TRBV29-1 and TRBJ1-5; D gene ambiguous. Trimming cost V 0 bases and J 6 bases, with 6 bases left between them. The germline CDR1 and CDR2 sequences are SQVTM and ANQGSEA. The CDR3 extends over 12 amino acids. CDR3 in DNA: TGCAGCGTTGAAGATACTGGTCAGCCCCAGCATTTT. Its translation: CSVEDTGQPQHF.

Concerning this clonotype itself: No conserved phenylalanine or tryptophan is present at the end of the CDR3, so a read error is the likely explanation. Being off target in a library aimed at alpha chains, this beta chain has a size of little meaning. The chain carries TRBV11-2 and TRBJ2-7; TRBD2 might be the D (6 bases). The V and J ends lost 1 base and 3 bases respectively, with 13 bases between them. In germline, CDR1 is SGHAT, CDR2 FQNNGV. This CDR3 has 15 residues. This chain's CDR3 is CASSLGGSGNYEQYS. CDR3 DNA: TGTGCCAGCAGCTTAGGTGGTAGCGGAAACTACGAGCAGTACTCC.

This clonotype occurred many times. This beta chain is a stray read from a library made for alpha chains; its abundance is not meaningful. V is TRBV5-1 and J is TRBJ2-2; TRBD2 agrees at 12 bases. V was clipped by 4 bases and J by 3 bases; unmatched bases: 4. Germline CDR1 and CDR2: SGHRS and YFSETQ. The CDR3 sequence is 16 residues long. DNA of the CDR3: TGCGCCAGCAGCGTGCGGACTAGCGGGGACACCGGGGAGCTGTTTTTT. Translated, it gives CASSVRTSGDTGELFF.

There are a few counts of this clonotype. Because this beta chain is a stray read in a library intended to capture alpha chains, its abundance should not be given much weight. The V gene is TRBV9, the J gene TRBJ1-1; 10 bases line up with TRBD1. V was pared by 4 bases and J by 4 bases, with 7 bases of the junction left unmatched. Germline-derived CDR1 and CDR2 are SGDLS and YYNGEE. The CDR3 contains 15 residues. CDR3 sequence reads: CASSTLGTGATEAFF. The CDR3 DNA is TGTGCCAGCAGCACCCTGGGGACAGGGGCCACTGAAGCTTTCTTT.

This clonotype has just a few counts. This beta chain is an off-target read within a library intended for alpha chains, so its frequency means little. CDR3 coding DNA: TGTGCCAGCAGCTTTTTCGGCCGGACTAGCGGGAACACAGATACGCAGTATTTT. Protein product: CASSFFGRTSGNTDTQYF. The chain recombines TRBV5-6 with TRBJ2-3; TRBD2 matches at 12 bases. CDR3 size: 18 residues. The J segment lost 2 bases and the V segment lost 2 bases, leaving 9 bases of the junction unmatched. CDR1 SGHDT and CDR2 YYEEEE come from the germline V gene.

This clonotype was detected ten times or more. A library made for alpha chains picked up this beta chain off target, so its size means little. V gene TRBV5-1 combines with J gene TRBJ2-1; the match to TRBD2 covers 11 bases. With V trimmed by 3 bases and J by 7 bases, 6 bases remained unmatched. The CDR3 totals 15 residues. Germline values: CDR1 SGHRS, CDR2 YFSETQ. The CDR3 reads CASSSTSGSINEQFF. The CDR3 coding sequence is TGCGCCAGCAGCTCCACTAGCGGGAGTATTAATGAGCAGTTCTTC.

This clonotype was picked up many times. The library was built for alpha chains, so this beta chain is an off-target read and its size means little. V gene TRBV28 combines with J gene TRBJ2-5, with 8 bases lining up with TRBD2. CDR3 length: 16 amino acids. Germline trimming cut 6 bases from V and 1 base from J; bases unmatched to any gene: 10. Germline V gene lookup returns CDR1 MDHEN and CDR2 SYDVKM. The CDR3 DNA sequence: TGTGCCAGCAGGGGTCTTGGGCGGGAGGCCCAAGAGACCCAGTACTTC. Translation: CASRGLGREAQETQYF.

This clonotype is categorized as medium-sized. The library was built for alpha chains, so this beta chain is an off-target read and its size means little. This chain uses TRBV6-6 with TRBJ2-7; TRBD2 matches at 10 bases. After removal of 3 bases from V and 6 bases from J, the junction contained 8 bases not matched to a gene. The germline V gene has CDR1 MNHNY and CDR2 SVGAGI (reference sequence). This CDR3 is 15 amino acids long. CDR3 sequence (DNA): TGTGCCAGCAGTTATCTGTCTAGCGGGAGTGGCGAGCAGTACTTC. It yields the protein CASSYLSSGSGEQYF.

Points on this clonotype: For a library built for alpha chains, this beta chain is a stray read; little rests on its size. This chain joins TRBV4-2 and TRBJ1-6; D is undetermined. CDR3 size: 15 residues. The V gene's germline CDR1 is LGHNA and CDR2 YNFKEQ. V lost 0 bases, J lost 6 bases, and 9 bases lay in between. CDR3 sequence reads: CASSQDRPSNSPLHF. As DNA, the CDR3 is TGTGCCAGCAGCCAAGATCGACCGAGTAATTCACCCCTCCACTTT.

This clonotype was counted at least ten times. A library prepared for alpha chains yielded this beta chain as an off-target read; its size is of little meaning. CDR3: CATLVTGELFF. The CDR3 coding sequence is TGTGCTACGTTGGTCACCGGGGAGCTGTTTTTT. The V and J genes are TRBV12-5 and TRBJ2-2; D is unresolved. V was pared by 10 bases and J by 4 bases, with 7 bases between. This CDR3 is built from 11 residues. CDR1 and CDR2 from the germline V gene are LGHNT and FRNRAP.

By share of the sample, this clonotype is medium-sized (0.01 to 0.1%). A library prepared for alpha chains yielded this beta chain as an off-target read; its size is of little meaning. This chain joins TRBV15 and TRBJ2-6; D unresolved. CDR3 length: 16 amino acids. V was trimmed by 0 bases and J by 0 bases, leaving 6 bases between them. CDR1 is LNHNV and CDR2 is YYDKDF in the germline V gene (reference sequence). The CDR3 DNA reads as TGTGCCACCAGCAGAGATCCCAGCTCTGGGGCCAACGTCCTGACTTTC. This sequence encodes CATSRDPSSGANVLTF.

Within the sample, this clonotype is medium-sized (0.01 to 0.1%). The library was built for alpha chains, so this beta chain is an off-target read and its size means little. The chain is built from TRBV6-6 and TRBJ2-3; D gene uncertain. CDR1 is MNHNY, CDR2 SVGAGI, per germline (reference sequence). The V end was cut by 8 bases, the J end by 2 bases, with 8 bases between. CDR3 length equals 12 residues. The CDR3 loop reads CASSQYTDTQYF. The DNA of the CDR3 is TGTGCCAGCTCACAATACACAGATACGCAGTATTTT.

By frequency in the sample, this clonotype is large (0.1 to 1%). Found in a library prepared for alpha chains, this beta chain is an off-target read, and its abundance has little meaning. This chain joins TRBV9 and TRBJ2-7; 8 bases map to TRBD2. V was clipped by 3 bases and J by 6 bases; unmatched bases: 8. The germline gives CDR1 SGDLS, CDR2 YYNGEE. This CDR3 spans 14 amino acids. The CDR3 loop is CASSAMDAGGEQYF. As DNA, the CDR3 is TGTGCCAGCAGCGCCATGGACGCGGGAGGCGAGCAGTACTTC.

By share, this clonotype counts as medium-sized. Being off target in a library aimed at alpha chains, this beta chain has a size of little meaning. This chain connects TRBV2 to TRBJ2-5, with TRBD2 as a possible D gene (6 bases). The CDR3 consists of 12 residues. CDR1 and CDR2 from the germline V gene are SNHLY and FYNNEI. V was shortened by 7 bases and J by 13 bases, with 19 bases between the two germline ends. The chain's CDR3 is CASISGGRSSYF. The CDR3, as DNA: TGTGCCAGCATTTCAGGAGGGAGAAGCTCGTACTTC.

This clonotype occurred many times. With the library built for alpha chains, this beta chain is off target and its frequency is not meaningful. The chain uses TRBV15 and TRBJ2-2; tentative D call: TRBD1 (6 bases). Trimming removed 0 bases from V and 9 bases from J, with 14 bases in between. Germline V lookup: CDR1 LNHNV, CDR2 YYDKDF (reference sequence). The CDR3 consists of 15 residues. The CDR3 here is CATSRDSAGGRELFF. The CDR3 DNA reads TGTGCCACCAGCAGAGACAGCGCTGGGGGCCGGGAGCTGTTTTTT.